Sequencing of this TCR beta chain was carried out in a study of regulatory T cells in long-lasting Graves disease. As to time point: newly diagnosed GD, antithyroid drugs for less than 3 months. PBMC-derived RNA was used for the TCR library. With iRepertoire HTBI primers and Arm-PCR of CDR3 regions, TCR beta libraries were built. Each CDR3 protein gets one entry after TCRdb re-called the multiplex PCR reads with MiXCR. Of 510,000 or so distinct CDR3 sequences detected, around 12% appear once; the ten largest clones hold 8% to 10%. The CDR3 is 17 residues long. CDR1 SGDLS and CDR2 YYNGEE come from the germline V gene. The V end lost 3 bases, the J end lost 0 bases, and 16 bases lay between the germline ends. This clonotype was seen ten or more times. This same sample was also taken into another study, of T cells in Graves' hyperthyroidism and ophthalmopathy. That source notes: Researchers barred patients who had uncontrolled infection, other autoimmune disease, pregnancy or lactation. HTBI primers were the set used in a first-round RT-PCR of the TCR CDR3. Among thyroid clonotypes expanded above 0.001, most also appeared in blood.

The receptor was derived from a woman aged 25 to 45 with Graves disease. The specimen was peripheral blood mononuclear cells (PBMCs), collected at new diagnosis, from a patient treated with antithyroid drugs. The chain recombines TRBV9 with TRBJ1-3; D ambiguous. The CDR3 DNA sequence: TGTGCCAGCAGCGCCACCTTCGGCACCCACTCTGGAAACACCATATATTTT. Encoded protein: CASSATFGTHSGNTIYF.